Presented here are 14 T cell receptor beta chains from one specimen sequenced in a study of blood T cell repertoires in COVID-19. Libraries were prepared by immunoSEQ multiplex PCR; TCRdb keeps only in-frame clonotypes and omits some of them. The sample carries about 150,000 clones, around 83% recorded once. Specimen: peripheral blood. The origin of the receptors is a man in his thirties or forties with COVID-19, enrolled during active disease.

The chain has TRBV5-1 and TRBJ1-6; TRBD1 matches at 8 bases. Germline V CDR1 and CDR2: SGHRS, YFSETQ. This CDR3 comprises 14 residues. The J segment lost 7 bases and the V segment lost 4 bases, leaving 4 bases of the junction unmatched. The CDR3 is CASSPGQANSPLHF. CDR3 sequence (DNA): TGCGCCAGCAGCCCGGGACAGGCAAATTCACCCCTCCACTTT.

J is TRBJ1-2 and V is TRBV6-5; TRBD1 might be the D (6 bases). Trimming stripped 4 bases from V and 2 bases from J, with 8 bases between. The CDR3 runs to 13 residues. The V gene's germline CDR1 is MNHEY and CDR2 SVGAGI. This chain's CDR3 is CASSSQGNYGYTF. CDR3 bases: TGTGCCAGCAGTTCACAGGGAAACTATGGCTACACCTTC.

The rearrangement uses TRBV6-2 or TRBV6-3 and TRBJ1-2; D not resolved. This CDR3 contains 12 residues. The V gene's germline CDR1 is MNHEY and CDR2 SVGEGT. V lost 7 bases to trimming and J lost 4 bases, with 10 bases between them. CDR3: CASNPGLYGYTF. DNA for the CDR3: TGTGCCAGCAACCCTGGGCTCTATGGCTACACCTTC.

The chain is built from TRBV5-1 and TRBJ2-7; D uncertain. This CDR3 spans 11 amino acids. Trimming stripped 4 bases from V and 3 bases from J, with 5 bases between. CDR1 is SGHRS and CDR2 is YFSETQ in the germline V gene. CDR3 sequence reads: CASSANYEQYF. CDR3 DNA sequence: TGCGCCAGCAGCGCGAACTACGAGCAGTACTTC.

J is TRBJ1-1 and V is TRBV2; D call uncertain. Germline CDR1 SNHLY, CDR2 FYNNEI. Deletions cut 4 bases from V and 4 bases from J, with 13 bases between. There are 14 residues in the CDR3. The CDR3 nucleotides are TGTGCCAGCAGTGCAGAGGGCATCGTCACTGAAGCTTTCTTT. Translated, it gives CASSAEGIVTEAFF. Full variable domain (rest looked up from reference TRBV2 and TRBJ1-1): EPEVTQTPSHQVTQMGQEVILRCVPISNHLYFYWYRQILGQKVEFLVSFYNNEISEKSEIFDDQFSVERPDGSNFTLKIRSTKLEDSAMYFCASSAEGIVTEAFFGQGTRLTVV.

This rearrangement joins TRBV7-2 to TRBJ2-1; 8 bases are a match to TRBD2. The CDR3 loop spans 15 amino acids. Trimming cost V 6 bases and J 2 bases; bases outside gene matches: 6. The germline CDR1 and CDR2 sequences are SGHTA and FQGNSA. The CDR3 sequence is CASRNQRGTYNEQFF. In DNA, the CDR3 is TGTGCCAGCAGGAATCAGCGGGGGACCTACAATGAGCAGTTCTTC.

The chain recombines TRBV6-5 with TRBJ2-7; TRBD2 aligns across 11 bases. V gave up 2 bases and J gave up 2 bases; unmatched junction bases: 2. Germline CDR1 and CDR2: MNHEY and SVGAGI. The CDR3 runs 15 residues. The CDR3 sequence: CASSYTSGGPYEQYF. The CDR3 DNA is TGTGCCAGCAGTTACACTAGCGGGGGCCCCTACGAGCAGTACTTC.

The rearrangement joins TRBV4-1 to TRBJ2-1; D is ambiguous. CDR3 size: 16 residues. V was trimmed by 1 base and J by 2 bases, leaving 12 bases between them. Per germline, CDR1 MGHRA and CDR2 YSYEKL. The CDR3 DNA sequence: TGCGCCAGCAGCCAAGCTAATCTCATCGCCTACAATGAGCAGTTCTTC. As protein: CASSQANLIAYNEQFF.

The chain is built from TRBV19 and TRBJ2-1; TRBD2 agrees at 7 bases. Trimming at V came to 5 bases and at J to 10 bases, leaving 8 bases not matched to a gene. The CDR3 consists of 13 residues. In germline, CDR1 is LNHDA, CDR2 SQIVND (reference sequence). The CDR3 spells CASSPQAGIEQFF. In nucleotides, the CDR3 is TGTGCCAGTAGTCCGCAAGCGGGAATAGAGCAGTTCTTC.

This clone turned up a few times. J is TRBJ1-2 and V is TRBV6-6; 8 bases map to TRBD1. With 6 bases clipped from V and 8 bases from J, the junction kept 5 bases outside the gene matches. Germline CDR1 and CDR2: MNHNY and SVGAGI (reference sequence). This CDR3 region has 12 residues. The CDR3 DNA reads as TGTGCCAGCAGGGGACAGGTGGAGGGCTACACCTTC. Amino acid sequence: CASRGQVEGYTF.

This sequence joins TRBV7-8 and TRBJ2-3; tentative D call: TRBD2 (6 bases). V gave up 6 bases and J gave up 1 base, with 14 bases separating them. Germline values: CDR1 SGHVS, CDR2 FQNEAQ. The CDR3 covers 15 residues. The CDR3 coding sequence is TGTGCCAGCAGGCCTGGACTATACCGCACAGATACGCAGTATTTT. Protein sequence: CASRPGLYRTDTQYF. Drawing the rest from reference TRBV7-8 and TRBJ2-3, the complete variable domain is GAGVSQSPRYKVAKRGQDVALRCDPISGHVSLFWYQQALGQGPEFLTYFQNEAQLDKSGLPSDRFFAERPEGSVSTLKIQRTQQEDSAVYLCASRPGLYRTDTQYFGPGTRLTVL.

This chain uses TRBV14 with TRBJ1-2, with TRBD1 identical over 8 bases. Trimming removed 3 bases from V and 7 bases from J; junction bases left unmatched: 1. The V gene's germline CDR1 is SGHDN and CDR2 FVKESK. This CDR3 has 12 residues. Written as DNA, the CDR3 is TGTGCCAGCAGCCAGGACAGGGCTGGCTACACCTTC. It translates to CASSQDRAGYTF.

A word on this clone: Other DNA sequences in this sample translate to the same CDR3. CDR3 in DNA: TGTGCCAGCAGCGTAGACCCAGGGGCCAACTCCTACAATGAGCAGTTCTTC. It specifies CASSVDPGANSYNEQFF. The V gene is TRBV9, the J gene TRBJ2-1, with a possible D match to TRBD1 (6 bases). Germline CDR1 and CDR2: SGDLS and YYNGEE. CDR3 size: 17 residues. Trimming shortened V by 0 bases and J by 0 bases, and 13 bases separated the two germline ends.

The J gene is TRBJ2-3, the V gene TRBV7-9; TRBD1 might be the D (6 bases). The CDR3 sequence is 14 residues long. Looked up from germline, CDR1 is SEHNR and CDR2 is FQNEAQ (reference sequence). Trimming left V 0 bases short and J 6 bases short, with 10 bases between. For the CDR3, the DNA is TGTGCCAGCAGCTTAGCTGCAGGGGAGGATACGCAGTATTTT. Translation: CASSLAAGEDTQYF.